This T cell receptor beta chain was sequenced during a study of blood T cell repertoires in COVID-19. Study-wide context: The United States, Italy and Spain supplied acute and convalescent COVID-19 samples. PBMCs, B-cell-depleted T cells, or T cells provided the cDNA or gDNA that made up the material.

The CDR3 sequence is 13 residues long. Germline loops: CDR1 MNHNY, CDR2 SVGAGI (reference sequence). Trimming shortened V by 7 bases and J by 3 bases, and 10 bases separated the two germline ends. How the authors handled the data: Cell counts per sample came from amplifying reference gene primers. Profiling relied on immunoSEQ multiplex PCR, and the TCRdb table lists in-frame clones only, not all of them. The V and J calls and clone size were taken over from that table, and D and trimming were inferred from the DNA. The sample has approximately 160,000 clones, roughly 80% seen once. The receptor comes from a man aged 18 to 35 with active or convalescent COVID-19. The V call is TRBV6-6, the J call TRBJ1-5; maybe TRBD1 (5 bases). Input material: peripheral blood. The CDR3 is CASTRGVNQPQHF. As DNA, the CDR3 is TGTGCCAGCACCCGGGGGGTCAATCAGCCCCAGCATTTT.